This T cell receptor beta chain was sequenced in a study of cytomegalovirus exposure and HLA in healthy donors. Overall study results and limits: First-cohort TCR clusters tended to co-occur in the roughly 120 validation repertoires, a later analysis found. In vitro testing confirmed a few CMV-associated chains as specific for CMV antigens.

Only in-frame clones appear in the TCRdb table, and some are missing; sequencing was by immunoSEQ multiplex PCR. The sample has approximately 230,000 clones; more than 75% are singletons. The CDR3 consists of 15 residues. V was pared by 4 bases and J by 5 bases, with 10 bases of the junction left unmatched. Germline CDR1 SGHNT, CDR2 YYREEE (reference sequence). In the case of this clone: Its specificity is not known.

The sample was PBMCs. This TCR came from a man between 18 and 29 years old in good health and CMV-seropositive. V gene TRBV5-4 combines with J gene TRBJ2-5; 8 bases match TRBD1. The CDR3 DNA follows: TGTGCCAGCAGCCCTAGACAGGGGCCTCAGGAGACCCAGTACTTC. Protein: CASSPRQGPQETQYF. The variable domain in full, with the rest retrieved from reference TRBV5-4 and TRBJ2-5, is ETGVTQSPTHLIKTRGQQVTLRCSSQSGHNTVSWYQQALGQGPQFIFQYYREEENGRGNFPPRFSGLQFPNYSSELNVNALELDDSALYLCASSPRQGPQETQYFGPGTRLLVL.